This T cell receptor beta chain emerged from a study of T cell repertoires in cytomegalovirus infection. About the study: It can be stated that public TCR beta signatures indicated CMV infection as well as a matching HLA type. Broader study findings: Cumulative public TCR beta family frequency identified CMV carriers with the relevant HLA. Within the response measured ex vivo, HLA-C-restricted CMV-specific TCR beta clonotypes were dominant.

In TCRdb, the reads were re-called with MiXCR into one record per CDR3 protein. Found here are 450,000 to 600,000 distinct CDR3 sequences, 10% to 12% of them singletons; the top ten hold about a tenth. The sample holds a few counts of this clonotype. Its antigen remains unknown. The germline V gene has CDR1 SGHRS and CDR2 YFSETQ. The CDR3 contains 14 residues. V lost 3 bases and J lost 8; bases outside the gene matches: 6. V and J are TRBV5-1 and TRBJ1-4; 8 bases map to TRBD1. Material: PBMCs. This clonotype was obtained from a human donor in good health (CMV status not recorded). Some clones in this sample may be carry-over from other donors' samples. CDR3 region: CASSYDRGEEKLFF. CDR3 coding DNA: TGCGCCAGCAGCTACGACAGGGGAGAGGAAAAACTGTTTTTT.